The present TCR beta chain was sequenced within a study of Ad26.COV2.S vaccination and SARS-CoV-2 variants. Study-level information: Recipients of Ad26.COV2.S got it intramuscularly, once or twice 56 days apart. Whole-study findings and limits: Following vaccination, spike-specific CD8+ and CD4+ T cell responses reportedly exhibited substantial breadth. Total T cell responses, in the TCR breadth and depth analyses, may have been underestimated. Ad26.COV2.S recipients had broader spike-specific TCRs (P = 0.0014).

In the case of this clone: The antigen remains unidentified.

The assay was immunoSEQ multiplex PCR, and TCRdb's table has in-frame clones only and misses some. The sample yields 300,000 to 400,000 clones, around 87% seen once. Looked up from germline, CDR1 is MNHNY and CDR2 is SVGAGI (reference sequence). Trimming took off 5 bases at V and 6 bases at J, with 11 bases between the two ends. CDR3 size: 13 residues. The sample's treatment: around 19 received Ad26.COV2.S at low or high dose, single or two shots; several received placebo; per-sample allocation not given. Vaccine and placebo recipients were sampled on day 63 after the first injection. The TCR was taken from a person aged 18-60 years who received the Ad26.COV2.S COVID-19 vaccine or a placebo. This rearrangement joins TRBV6-6 to TRBJ1-5; D may be TRBD1 (5 bases). The specimen comprised peripheral blood, sampled in a trial of Ad26.COV2.S vaccine versus placebo. The CDR3: CASSRGAVQPQHF. CDR3 nucleotides: TGTGCCAGCAGTCGCGGGGCAGTTCAGCCCCAGCATTTT.